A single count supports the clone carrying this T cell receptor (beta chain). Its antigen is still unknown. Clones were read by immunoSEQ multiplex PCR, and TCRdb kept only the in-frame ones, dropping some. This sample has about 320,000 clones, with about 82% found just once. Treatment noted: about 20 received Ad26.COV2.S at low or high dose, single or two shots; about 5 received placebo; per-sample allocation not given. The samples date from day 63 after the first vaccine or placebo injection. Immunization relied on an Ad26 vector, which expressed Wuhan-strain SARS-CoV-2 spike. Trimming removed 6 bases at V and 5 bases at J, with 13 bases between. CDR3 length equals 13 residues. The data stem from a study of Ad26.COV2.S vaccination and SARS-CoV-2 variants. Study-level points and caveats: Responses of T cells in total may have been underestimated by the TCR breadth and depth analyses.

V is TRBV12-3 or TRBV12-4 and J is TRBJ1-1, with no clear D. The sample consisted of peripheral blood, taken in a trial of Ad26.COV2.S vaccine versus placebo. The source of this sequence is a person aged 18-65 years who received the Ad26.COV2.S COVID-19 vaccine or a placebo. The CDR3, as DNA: TGTGCCAGCAGCCATACAAGAAAAACTGAAGCTTTCTTT. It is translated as CASSHTRKTEAFF.